Presented here are 6 T cell receptor beta chains from one specimen sequenced in a study of CD8 T cells in Susac syndrome. After extraction with the RNeasy kit, roughly 0.5 to 1 ug of the RNA was reverse transcribed using random hexamers. Each CDR3 protein gets one entry after TCRdb re-called the immunoSEQ multiplex PCR reads with MiXCR. This table has fewer than 250,000 distinct CDR3 sequences, 85% to 95% appearing once. The specimen sequenced was CD4+ T cells from PBMCs. The source is a human donor in good health.

The V and J genes are TRBV19 and TRBJ1-1, with D unclear. CDR3 length: 13 amino acids. V shed 7 bases and J shed 1 base, with 10 bases lying between them. Germline assignment: CDR1 LNHDA and CDR2 SQIVND (reference sequence). The CDR3 here is CASNPPGNTEAFF. The CDR3, as DNA: TGTGCCAGTAACCCCCCGGGGAACACTGAAGCTTTCTTT.

The chain links TRBV3-1 to TRBJ2-5, with TRBD2 identical over 12 bases. In germline, CDR1 is LGHDT, CDR2 YNNKEL (reference sequence). The CDR3 has 15 residues. Unmatched junction bases numbered 5, after V lost 4 bases and J lost 5 bases. The CDR3, as DNA: TGTGCCAGCAGCCGCGGACTAGCGGGGAAGGAGACCCAGTACTTC. Protein: CASSRGLAGKETQYF.

V gene TRBV20-1 combines with J gene TRBJ2-1, with D uncertain. The CDR3 extends over 13 amino acids. V was shortened by 8 bases and J by 3 bases, with 14 bases between the two germline ends. Germline V lookup: CDR1 DFQATT, CDR2 SNEGSKA (reference sequence). CDR3 in amino acids: CSSATAVYNEQFF. CDR3 DNA sequence: TGCAGTAGTGCCACAGCAGTCTACAATGAGCAGTTCTTC.

The chain recombines TRBV19 with TRBJ2-1; D uncertain. The ends were cut back, 6 bases at V and 4 bases at J, with 7 bases in the middle. Germline V gives CDR1 LNHDA, CDR2 SQIVND (reference sequence). The CDR3 runs to 12 residues. CDR3 sequence reads: CASSRNYNEQFF. The CDR3 region has the DNA TGTGCCAGTAGCCGAAATTACAATGAGCAGTTCTTC.

This sequence joins TRBV7-8 and TRBJ1-5; D unclear. Deletions cut 2 bases from V and 0 bases from J, with 11 bases between. The CDR3 spans 16 residues. CDR1 and CDR2 from the germline V gene are SGHVS and FQNEAQ. The CDR3 region is CASSLIAFYSNQPQHF. DNA for the CDR3: TGTGCCAGCAGCTTAATCGCCTTTTATAGCAATCAGCCCCAGCATTTT.

The V gene is TRBV6-1, the J gene TRBJ1-2; the D gene is possibly TRBD1 (5 bases). CDR1 and CDR2 (germline): MNHNS, SASEGT. This CDR3 is built from 16 residues. The V and J ends lost 1 base and 4 bases respectively, with 16 bases between them. CDR3 coding DNA: TGTGCCAGCAGTGAAGAGGGGTTAGTCGGCGTCTATGGCTACACCTTC. This codes for CASSEEGLVGVYGYTF.